The 12 T cell receptor beta chains presented below share a single source sample, sequenced in a study of control samples from healthy donors and cancer patients. The method was immunoSEQ multiplex PCR; TCRdb's version includes in-frame clones alone and lacks a portion of them. The data contain more than 150,000 clones, nearly 95% of them seen just once; the ten biggest clones take up over 2%. Material for sequencing was blood. Every receptor here comes from a man aged 50 or older in good health.

The chain uses TRBV14 and TRBJ2-5, with D possibly matching TRBD2 (5 bases). The CDR3 is made up of 13 amino acids. V was pared by 4 bases and J by 7 bases, with 13 bases between. Germline lookup yields CDR1 SGHDN and CDR2 FVKESK. The CDR3 loop is CASSPFDGGTQYF. The CDR3 DNA follows: TGTGCCAGCAGCCCCTTCGACGGAGGGACCCAGTACTTC. Looking up the rest from reference TRBV14 and TRBJ2-5 gives the full variable domain: EAGVTQFPSHSVIEKGQTVTLRCDPISGHDNLYWYRRVMGKEIKFLLHFVKESKQDESGMPNNRFLAERTGGTYSTLKVQPAELEDSGVYFCASSPFDGGTQYFGPGTRLLVL.

V gene TRBV19 combines with J gene TRBJ2-1; a possible D gene is TRBD2 (5 bases). The CDR3 is 16 residues long. V lost 3 bases and J 0 bases, leaving 12 bases between the germline ends. Germline V lookup: CDR1 LNHDA, CDR2 SQIVND (reference sequence). The CDR3 DNA reads as TGTGCCAGTAGTATCGGGATAAGGGTCTCCTACAATGAGCAGTTCTTC. This translates into CASSIGIRVSYNEQFF.

CDR3 sequence reads: CASSPRGHYNSPLHF. The CDR3, as DNA: TGTGCCAGCTCCCCCCGGGGGCACTATAATTCACCCCTCCACTTT. This chain connects TRBV28 to TRBJ1-6; possible D gene TRBD1, 6 bases. Looked up from germline, CDR1 is MDHEN and CDR2 is SYDVKM. Trimming pared 8 bases from V and 3 bases from J, leaving 14 bases between. This CDR3 contains 15 residues. Complete variable domain (other parts from reference TRBV28 and TRBJ1-6): DVKVTQSSRYLVKRTGEKVFLECVQDMDHENMFWYRQDPGLGLRLIYFSYDVKMKEKGDIPEGYSVSREKKERFSLILESASTNQTSMYLCASSPRGHYNSPLHFGNGTRLTVT.

This clone was counted once. CDR3 coding DNA: TGTGCCAGCAGTGAAGAAGCCCTCCCGGCGGTAGCCAAAAACATTCAGTACTTC. Residues: CASSEEALPAVAKNIQYF. This chain joins TRBV6-1 and TRBJ2-4; no reliable D call. The CDR3 is 18 residues long. V was shortened by 1 base and J by 0 bases, with 16 bases between the two germline ends. CDR1 and CDR2 (germline): MNHNS, SASEGT.

The sample holds one count of this clone. The rearrangement links TRBV29-1 to TRBJ2-7, with a tentative D call TRBD2 (5 bases). The CDR3 totals 12 residues. Germline V gene lookup returns CDR1 SQVTM and CDR2 ANQGSEA. Trimming cost V 5 bases and J 3 bases, with 11 bases left between them. CDR3: CSVSGPIYEQYF. CDR3 sequence (DNA): TGCAGCGTTAGCGGCCCAATCTACGAGCAGTACTTC.

The chain links TRBV27 to TRBJ2-1, with 8 bases that match TRBD2. Trimming took 5 bases from V and 9 from J; bases not matched to a gene: 9. The CDR3 loop spans 14 amino acids. Per germline, CDR1 MNHEY and CDR2 SMNVEV (reference sequence). CDR3 nucleotides: TGTGCCAGCAGTCTTAGCGGGAAGTTAGCTGAGCAGTTCTTC. It encodes CASSLSGKLAEQFF.

This clone was detected once. The chain combines TRBV28 with TRBJ2-1, with 16 nucleotides matching TRBD2. V was pared by 8 bases and J by 1 base, with 8 bases of the junction left unmatched. The CDR3 runs to 18 residues. Germline V gives CDR1 MDHEN, CDR2 SYDVKM. The CDR3 protein is CASCSGLAGGWSYNEQFF. DNA for the CDR3: TGTGCCAGCTGCTCGGGACTAGCGGGAGGGTGGTCCTACAATGAGCAGTTCTTC.

This CDR3 is CASRLAPGEGTQYF. CDR3 nucleotide sequence: TGTGCCAGTCGACTAGCGCCCGGTGAGGGGACCCAGTACTTC. The chain uses TRBV2 and TRBJ2-5, with 8 nucleotides matching TRBD2. The trim removed 9 bases at V and 7 bases at J, leaving 13 bases unmatched. The CDR3 has 14 amino acids. CDR1 is SNHLY, CDR2 FYNNEI, per germline.

The gene calls are TRBV28 and TRBJ1-2; no definite D call. CDR1 and CDR2 from the germline V gene are MDHEN and SYDVKM. The CDR3 loop spans 13 amino acids. The V gene lost 2 bases and the J gene lost 8 bases, with 12 bases spanning the gap. CDR3 region: CASSLTRNNGYTF. The CDR3, as DNA: TGTGCCAGCAGTTTAACACGAAACAACGGCTACACCTTC.

The V call is TRBV3-1 (or the pseudogene TRBV3-2), the J call TRBJ1-5; maybe TRBD1 (5 bases). Germline V gene lookup returns CDR1 LGHDT and CDR2 YNNKEL (reference sequence). Trimming pared 4 bases from V and 4 bases from J, leaving 8 bases between. The CDR3 totals 13 residues. CDR3 loop: CASSRDRNQPQHF. CDR3 sequence (DNA): TGTGCCAGCAGCCGGGACCGAAATCAGCCCCAGCATTTT.

This clone came up once. This chain links TRBV2 with TRBJ2-1, with 9 bases aligning to TRBD2. The CDR3 covers 16 residues. Germline CDR1 reads SNHLY; CDR2 reads FYNNEI. V trimming: 0 bases; J trimming: 6 bases; junction bases outside the gene matches: 6. CDR3 sequence (DNA): TGTGCCAGCAGTGAAGCGTTTAGCGGGAGATCCAATGAGCAGTTCTTC. The encoded protein is CASSEAFSGRSNEQFF. The complete variable domain, with remaining parts taken from reference TRBV2 and TRBJ2-1, reads EPEVTQTPSHQVTQMGQEVILRCVPISNHLYFYWYRQILGQKVEFLVSFYNNEISEKSEIFDDQFSVERPDGSNFTLKIRSTKLEDSAMYFCASSEAFSGRSNEQFFGPGTRLTVL.

The V gene is TRBV3-1 (or the pseudogene TRBV3-2), the J gene TRBJ2-1; TRBD2 agrees at 8 bases. J gave up 5 bases and V 1 base, and 10 bases lay outside the gene matches. CDR1 and CDR2 (germline): LGHDT, YNNKEL (reference sequence). CDR3 length equals 17 residues. This CDR3 is CASSQVLREGSNNEQFF. In DNA form, the CDR3 reads TGTGCCAGCAGCCAAGTGCTTCGGGAGGGGTCCAACAATGAGCAGTTCTTC.